One and the same sample provided the 32 T cell receptor beta chains below, sequenced in a study of cytomegalovirus exposure and HLA in healthy donors. 13 Jbeta primers and 60 Vbeta primers were used for the PCR. The data were produced by immunoSEQ multiplex PCR, yet TCRdb's version contains in-frame clones alone and is incomplete. This table has 89,000 or so clones, 60% to 85% appearing once. Material for sequencing was PBMCs. Source of these receptors: a boy aged 10-17 years in good health and CMV-seronegative.

V gene TRBV7-8 combines with J gene TRBJ2-5; D may be TRBD2 (5 bases). V was trimmed by 2 bases and J by 2 bases, leaving 9 bases between them. CDR1 and CDR2 (germline): SGHVS, FQNEAQ. This CDR3 contains 14 residues. The CDR3 DNA sequence: TGTGCCAGCAGCTTATTCCGGGGACAAGAGACCCAGTACTTC. Translated: CASSLFRGQETQYF.

The V and J genes are TRBV6-5 and TRBJ1-6; tentative D call: TRBD1 (6 bases). Trimming left V 2 bases short and J 10 bases short, with 15 bases between. The length of the CDR3 is 15 residues. Germline lookup yields CDR1 MNHEY and CDR2 SVGAGI. CDR3 residues: CASSYEQGLYSPLHF. DNA for the CDR3: TGTGCCAGCAGTTACGAACAGGGCCTGTACTCACCCCTCCACTTT.

The J gene is TRBJ1-1, the V gene TRBV29-1; D perhaps matches TRBD1 (5 bases). There are 12 residues in the CDR3. Trimming pared 3 bases from V and 1 base from J, leaving 6 bases between. CDR1 SQVTM and CDR2 ANQGSEA come from the germline V gene. This chain's CDR3 is CSVDQGNTEAFF. Written as DNA, the CDR3 is TGCAGCGTTGACCAGGGGAACACTGAAGCTTTCTTT.

This chain joins TRBV6-6 and TRBJ1-1; the D is unclear. The CDR3 runs 11 residues. Germline CDR1 MNHNY, CDR2 SVGAGI (reference sequence). The V end was cut by 10 bases, the J end by 1 base, with 7 bases between. Written as DNA, the CDR3 is TGTGCCACTGTCGGGAACACTGAAGCTTTCTTT. Translated: CATVGNTEAFF.

The chain is built from TRBV7-3 and TRBJ2-1, with 10 bases matching TRBD1. Germline assignment: CDR1 SGHTA and CDR2 FQGTGA. The CDR3 runs 15 residues. V dropped 4 bases and J dropped 5; count of bases not matched to a gene: 5. Here the CDR3 reads CASSYGQGENNEQFF. DNA for the CDR3: TGTGCCAGCAGCTATGGACAGGGGGAAAACAATGAGCAGTTCTTC.

This clone was recorded a few times. The chain couples TRBV19 to TRBJ1-1; D is perhaps TRBD1 (6 bases). V gave up 7 bases and J gave up 0 bases, with 12 bases separating them. The CDR3 covers 14 residues. Looked up from germline, CDR1 is LNHDA and CDR2 is SQIVND (reference sequence). The CDR3 spells CASTPGHLNTEAFF. In nucleotides, the CDR3 is TGTGCCAGTACACCGGGACACTTGAACACTGAAGCTTTCTTT.

This chain joins TRBV11-2 and TRBJ2-7; 9 bases match TRBD2. V lost 4 bases and J lost 6; bases outside the gene matches: 10. This CDR3 has 15 amino acids. Looked up from germline, CDR1 is SGHAT and CDR2 is FQNNGV. CDR3 sequence reads: CASSSSGTSSGEQYF. The CDR3 DNA follows: TGTGCCAGCAGCTCCTCCGGGACTAGCTCGGGCGAGCAGTACTTC. Full variable domain (outside the CDR3, taken from reference TRBV11-2 and TRBJ2-7): EAGVAQSPRYKIIEKRQSVAFWCNPISGHATLYWYQQILGQGPKLLIQFQNNGVVDDSQLPKDRFSAERLKGVDSTLKIQPAKLEDSAVYLCASSSSGTSSGEQYFGPGTRLTVT.

As to this clone: The junction and the germline gene differ at one end; a read error may be behind it. V usage is TRBV20-1 and J usage is TRBJ1-1; unclear D gene. This CDR3 is built from 9 residues. Germline CDR1 and CDR2: DFQATT and SNEGSKA (reference sequence). The CDR3 loop reads CTSGPTRAF. The CDR3 coding sequence is TGCACCTCGGGCCCAACGCGGGCTTTT.

The chain joins TRBV5-4 to TRBJ2-7, with D maybe TRBD2 (5 bases). CDR1 is SGHNT and CDR2 is YYREEE in the germline V gene (reference sequence). This CDR3 is 16 amino acids long. V was clipped by 0 bases and J by 2 bases, with 15 bases between them. The CDR3 DNA reads TGTGCCAGCAGCTTGGTTCCCGGGGAATATACCTACGAGCAGTACTTC. Its translation is CASSLVPGEYTYEQYF. The full variable domain, with the rest looked up from reference TRBV5-4 and TRBJ2-7, is ETGVTQSPTHLIKTRGQQVTLRCSSQSGHNTVSWYQQALGQGPQFIFQYYREEENGRGNFPPRFSGLQFPNYSSELNVNALELDDSALYLCASSLVPGEYTYEQYFGPGTRLTVT.

The rearrangement joins TRBV27 to TRBJ2-7, with 8 positions matching TRBD1. The CDR3 covers 13 residues. Germline V gene sequence: CDR1 MNHEY, CDR2 SMNVEV (reference sequence). J lost 5 bases, V lost 6 bases, and 6 bases had no gene match. The DNA of the CDR3 is TGTGCCAGCAGGCAGGGGGCTTTCAACGAGCAGTACTTC. The encoded protein is CASRQGAFNEQYF.

The chain has TRBV19 and TRBJ1-2, with D possibly matching TRBD1 (5 bases). The CDR3 runs 13 residues. V was trimmed by 3 bases and J by 8 bases, leaving 13 bases between them. CDR1 LNHDA and CDR2 SQIVND come from the germline V gene (reference sequence). The CDR3 sequence is CASSISGVFGYTF. The CDR3 nucleotides read TGTGCCAGTAGTATTTCGGGGGTGTTCGGCTACACCTTC.

This clone has just a few counts. The rearrangement joins TRBV7-9 to TRBJ2-3; TRBD1 matches 7 bases. Germline loops: CDR1 SEHNR, CDR2 FQNEAQ (reference sequence). CDR3 length: 15 residues. J was trimmed by 0 bases and V by 5 bases; bases with no gene match: 5. The CDR3 is CASSLGTASTDTQYF. The CDR3 coding sequence is TGTGCCAGCAGCCTCGGGACAGCTAGCACAGATACGCAGTATTTT.

This chain uses TRBV25-1 with TRBJ2-3; possibly TRBD2 for D (5 bases). The germline V gene encodes CDR1 MGHDK and CDR2 SYGVNS. The V end lost 1 base, the J end lost 3 bases, and 5 bases lay between the germline ends. The CDR3 is 13 residues long. The CDR3 spells CASSESGTDTQYF. CDR3 bases: TGTGCCAGCAGTGAATCGGGAACAGATACGCAGTATTTT.

V gene TRBV2 combines with J gene TRBJ2-1; 7 bases are a match to TRBD1. This CDR3 is built from 13 residues. Trimming at V came to 7 bases and at J to 4 bases, leaving 4 bases not matched to a gene. The germline gives CDR1 SNHLY, CDR2 FYNNEI. The CDR3 nucleotides are TGTGCCAGCAACGGGGACAGTTACAATGAGCAGTTCTTC. Amino acid sequence: CASNGDSYNEQFF.

The chain uses TRBV6-4 and TRBJ2-2; possibly TRBD2 for D (5 bases). With 0 bases removed from V and 7 bases from J, the gap between germline ends came to 9 bases. The CDR3 has 14 residues. The germline gives CDR1 MRHNA, CDR2 SNTAGT. The CDR3 here is CASSDSPGVGELFF. The CDR3 region has the DNA TGTGCCAGCAGTGACTCGCCCGGGGTCGGGGAGCTGTTTTTT.

The chain has TRBV4-1 and TRBJ2-2, with D possibly TRBD1 on 7 matching bases. V was trimmed by 1 base and J by 6 bases, leaving 12 bases between them. The V gene's germline CDR1 is MGHRA and CDR2 YSYEKL. This CDR3 spans 15 amino acids. CDR3 nucleotides: TGCGCCAGCAGCCAAGGACAGGGAGGCCCCGGGGAGCTGTTTTTT. Protein: CASSQGQGGPGELFF.

The chain is built from TRBV18 and TRBJ2-1; 7 bases fit TRBD1. Unmatched junction bases numbered 5, after V lost 4 bases and J lost 8 bases. Germline V lookup: CDR1 KGHSH, CDR2 LQKENI. CDR3 length: 13 amino acids. The CDR3 sequence: CASSRKDRDEQFF. The DNA for the CDR3 is TGTGCCAGCTCACGAAAAGACAGGGATGAGCAGTTCTTC.

This clone was picked up one time. The V and J genes are TRBV29-1 and TRBJ2-7; 8 bases match TRBD2. The CDR3 runs 14 residues. Trimming at V came to 5 bases and at J to 1 base, leaving 7 bases not matched to a gene. Germline V CDR1 and CDR2: SQVTM, ANQGSEA. CDR3 amino acids: CSVLAGPTSYEQYF. CDR3 sequence (DNA): TGCAGCGTTTTAGCGGGGCCGACTTCCTACGAGCAGTACTTC.

This chain links TRBV30 with TRBJ1-5, with 7 bases aligning to TRBD1. Trimming cost V 7 bases and J 8 bases; bases outside gene matches: 11. The CDR3 loop spans 13 amino acids. CDR1 and CDR2 (germline): GTSNPN, SVGIG (reference sequence). DNA for the CDR3: TGTGCCTTGGACAGGATCCAAGGGGAGCCCCAGCATTTT. It codes for CALDRIQGEPQHF.

This rearrangement joins TRBV30 to TRBJ1-1, with D perhaps TRBD1 (5 bases). Germline CDR1 and CDR2: GTSNPN and SVGIG (reference sequence). V shed 1 base and J shed 10 bases, with 16 bases lying between them. The CDR3 contains 13 residues. CDR3 in amino acids: CAWSGQSISLAFF. DNA of the CDR3: TGTGCCTGGAGTGGACAGTCTATTTCACTAGCTTTCTTT.

The chain combines TRBV29-1 with TRBJ1-1; maybe TRBD1 (5 bases). Germline V gene sequence: CDR1 SQVTM, CDR2 ANQGSEA. The V end lost 5 bases, the J end lost 4 bases, and 8 bases lay between the germline ends. There are 11 residues in the CDR3. The CDR3 DNA reads as TGCAGCGTTTCCGGGGGCACTGAAGCTTTCTTT. It encodes CSVSGGTEAFF.

This clone was detected only a few times. The genes are TRBV6-1 and TRBJ2-1; D might be TRBD2 (5 bases). V lost 5 bases, J lost 4 bases, and 12 bases lay in between. CDR3 length equals 14 residues. Per germline, CDR1 MNHNS and CDR2 SASEGT. CDR3 DNA: TGTGCCAGCAGTACAGACCGGGGTTACAATGAGCAGTTCTTC. Translation: CASSTDRGYNEQFF.

With respect to this clone: Other DNA sequences from this sample encode an identical CDR3 as well. V and J are TRBV28 and TRBJ1-1, with a tentative D call TRBD1 (6 bases). From germline, CDR1 is MDHEN and CDR2 SYDVKM. Trimming removed 3 bases at V and 11 bases at J, with 22 bases between. This CDR3 comprises 15 residues. CDR3 protein: CASSLGDRTDSEAFF. CDR3 nucleotides: TGTGCCAGCAGTTTGGGCGACAGGACGGACAGTGAGGCTTTCTTT.

The chain uses TRBV6-1 and TRBJ2-1; D may be TRBD2 (5 bases). CDR1 and CDR2 from the germline V gene are MNHNS and SASEGT. The CDR3 is 15 amino acids. Trimming removed 3 bases at V and 9 bases at J, with 18 bases between. CDR3 nucleotides: TGTGCCAGCAGTGACCCCGGTCTGGCCGCGGGTGAGCAGTTCTTC. This translates into CASSDPGLAAGEQFF.

The chain recombines TRBV7-6 with TRBJ2-2; 9 nucleotides agree with TRBD2. Germline CDR1 and CDR2: SGHVS and FNYEAQ. The V and J ends lost 4 bases and 7 bases, in that order; junction bases with no gene match: 13. There are 17 residues in the CDR3. DNA for the CDR3: TGTGCCAGCAGCTCCGCGGGCGGGAGGGCCCTAGGCGGGGAGCTGTTTTTT. Translation: CASSSAGGRALGGELFF.

The rearrangement links TRBV19 to TRBJ1-1; TRBD1 aligns across 7 bases. Germline assignment: CDR1 LNHDA and CDR2 SQIVND (reference sequence). The CDR3 spans 12 residues. Trimming at V came to 10 bases and at J to 4 bases, leaving 6 bases not matched to a gene. The CDR3 is CATTQGRTEAFF. CDR3 DNA sequence: TGTGCCACTACACAGGGGCGCACTGAAGCTTTCTTT.

The chain employs TRBV9 and TRBJ1-3; D is undetermined. V was clipped by 1 base and J by 4 bases, with 9 bases between them. CDR1 and CDR2 (germline): SGDLS, YYNGEE. CDR3 size: 14 residues. CDR3 DNA sequence: TGTGCCAGCAGCGTATCCGTTCCGGGAAACACCATATATTTT. This encodes CASSVSVPGNTIYF.

The chain links TRBV7-9 to TRBJ2-7; 9 bases map to TRBD2. The V and J ends lost 5 bases and 6 bases, in that order; junction bases with no gene match: 11. The CDR3 consists of 15 residues. Per the germline V gene, CDR1 is SEHNR and CDR2 is FQNEAQ (reference sequence). This CDR3 is CASSLGAGGTSEQYF. The CDR3 bases are TGTGCCAGCAGCCTAGGAGCGGGAGGAACAAGCGAGCAGTACTTC.

This clone showed up just once. The chain has TRBV29-1 and TRBJ2-4, with D possibly TRBD1 on 5 matching bases. V was shortened by 4 bases and J by 5 bases, with 6 bases between the two germline ends. Per germline, CDR1 SQVTM and CDR2 ANQGSEA. The CDR3 loop spans 11 amino acids. CDR3 loop: CSVVGENIQYF. In nucleotides, the CDR3 is TGCAGCGTTGTAGGGGAAAACATTCAGTACTTC.

V usage is TRBV2 and J usage is TRBJ1-5, with 8 bases identical to TRBD1. Germline values: CDR1 SNHLY, CDR2 FYNNEI. The CDR3 sequence is 15 residues long. J gave up 4 bases and V 3 bases, and 5 bases lay outside the gene matches. CDR3 coding DNA: TGTGCCAGCAGTGATACTGGACAGGGTAATCAGCCCCAGCATTTT. Translated: CASSDTGQGNQPQHF.

V gene TRBV6-4 combines with J gene TRBJ2-1; perhaps TRBD2 as D (6 bases). CDR1 and CDR2 (germline): MRHNA, SNTAGT. Trimming stripped 6 bases from V and 0 bases from J, with 9 bases between. CDR3 size: 14 residues. The CDR3, as DNA: TGTGCCAGCAGCCGGGGGAGCTCCTACAATGAGCAGTTCTTC. It yields the protein CASSRGSSYNEQFF.

V is TRBV7-6 and J is TRBJ2-1; 7 bases align to TRBD2. Germline lookup yields CDR1 SGHVS and CDR2 FNYEAQ. This CDR3 region has 16 residues. The J segment lost 0 bases and the V segment lost 5 bases, leaving 7 bases of the junction unmatched. DNA of the CDR3: TGTGCCAGCAGCCACGGGAGGCTCGCCTCCTACAATGAGCAGTTCTTC. Translation: CASSHGRLASYNEQFF.